This T cell receptor (beta chain) appears in the sequencing data of a study of PD-L1 blockade in urothelial cancer. Study information: Blood samples contained a median about 150,000 T cells.

The length of the CDR3 is 13 residues. V shed 5 bases and J 6 bases; nucleotides not matched to a gene: 5. Germline V gene lookup returns CDR1 MNHEY and CDR2 SVGAGI. The time point is: peripheral blood 6 weeks after treatment start. The method was immunoSEQ multiplex PCR; TCRdb's version includes in-frame clones alone and lacks a portion of them. The data contain some 22,000 clones, around 91% of them singletons. The receptor was isolated from a woman aged 60-70 years with urothelial cancer. This chain connects TRBV6-5 to TRBJ1-1; 8 bases are a match to TRBD1. The sequencing here drew on PBMCs, taken around atezolizumab (anti-PD-L1) treatment. The CDR3 loop reads CASSARQGSEAFF. In nucleotides, the CDR3 is TGTGCCAGCAGTGCGCGACAGGGGTCTGAAGCTTTCTTT.